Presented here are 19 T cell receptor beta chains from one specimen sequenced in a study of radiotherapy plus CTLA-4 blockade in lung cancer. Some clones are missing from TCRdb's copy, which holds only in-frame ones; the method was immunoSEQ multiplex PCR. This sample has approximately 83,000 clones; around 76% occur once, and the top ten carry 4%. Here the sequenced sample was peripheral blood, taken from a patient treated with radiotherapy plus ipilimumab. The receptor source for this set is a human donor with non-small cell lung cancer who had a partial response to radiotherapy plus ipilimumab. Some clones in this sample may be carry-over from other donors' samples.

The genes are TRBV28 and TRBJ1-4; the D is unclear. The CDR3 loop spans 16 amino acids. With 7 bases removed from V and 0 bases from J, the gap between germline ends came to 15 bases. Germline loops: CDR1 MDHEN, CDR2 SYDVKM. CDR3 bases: TGTGCCAGCAATTCACAACAGATTGCAACTAATGAAAAACTGTTTTTT. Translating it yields CASNSQQIATNEKLFF.

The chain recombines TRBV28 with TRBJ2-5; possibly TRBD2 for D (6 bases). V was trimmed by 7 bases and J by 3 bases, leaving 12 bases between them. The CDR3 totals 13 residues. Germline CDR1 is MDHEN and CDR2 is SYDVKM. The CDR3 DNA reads TGTGCCAGCACCCCTACGGGGGAAGAGACCCAGTACTTC. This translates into CASTPTGEETQYF.

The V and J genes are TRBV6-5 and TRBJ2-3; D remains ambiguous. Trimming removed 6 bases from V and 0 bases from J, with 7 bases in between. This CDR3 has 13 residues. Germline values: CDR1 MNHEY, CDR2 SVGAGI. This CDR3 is CASRITSTDTQYF. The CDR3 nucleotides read TGTGCCAGCAGGATAACTAGCACAGATACGCAGTATTTT.

The CDR3 bases are TGTGCCAGCAGCCCGGGGACTTTCCAAGAGACCCAGTACTTC. This gives the protein CASSPGTFQETQYF. The chain links TRBV7-2 to TRBJ2-5; tentatively, D is TRBD2 (6 bases). Germline-derived CDR1 and CDR2 are SGHTA and FQGNSA. The CDR3 is 14 amino acids. V dropped 5 bases and J dropped 1 base, with 11 bases sitting between them.

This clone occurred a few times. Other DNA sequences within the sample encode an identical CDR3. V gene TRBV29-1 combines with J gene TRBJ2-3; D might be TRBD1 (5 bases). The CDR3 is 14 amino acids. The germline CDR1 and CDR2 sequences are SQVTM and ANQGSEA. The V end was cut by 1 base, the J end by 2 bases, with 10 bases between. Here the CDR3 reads CSVEGQGYTDTQYF. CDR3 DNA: TGCAGCGTTGAAGGGCAGGGCTACACAGATACGCAGTATTTT.

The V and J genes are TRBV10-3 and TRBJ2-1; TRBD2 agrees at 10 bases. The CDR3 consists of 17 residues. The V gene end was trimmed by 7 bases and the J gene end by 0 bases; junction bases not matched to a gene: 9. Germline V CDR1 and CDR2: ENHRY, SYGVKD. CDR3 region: CAITSGLAPDSYNEQFF. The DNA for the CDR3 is TGTGCCATCACCTCGGGACTAGCGCCTGACTCCTACAATGAGCAGTTCTTC.

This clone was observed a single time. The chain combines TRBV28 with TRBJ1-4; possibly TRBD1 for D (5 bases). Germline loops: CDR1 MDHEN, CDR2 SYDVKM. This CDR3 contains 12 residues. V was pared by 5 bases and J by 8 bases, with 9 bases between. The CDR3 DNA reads TGTGCCAGCAGTCCCCAGGGCGAAAAACTGTTTTTT. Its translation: CASSPQGEKLFF.

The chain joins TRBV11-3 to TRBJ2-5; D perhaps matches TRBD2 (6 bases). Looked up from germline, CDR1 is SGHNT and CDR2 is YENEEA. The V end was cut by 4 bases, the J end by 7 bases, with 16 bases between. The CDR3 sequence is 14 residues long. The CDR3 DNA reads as TGTGCCAGCAGCTCCCACGGCGGGATGGGGACCCAGTACTTC. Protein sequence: CASSSHGGMGTQYF.

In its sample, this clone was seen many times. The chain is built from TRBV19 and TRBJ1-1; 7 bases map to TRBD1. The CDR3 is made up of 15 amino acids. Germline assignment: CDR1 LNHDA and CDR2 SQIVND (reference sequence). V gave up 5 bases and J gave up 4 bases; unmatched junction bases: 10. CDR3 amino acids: CASSLRQGGVTEAFF. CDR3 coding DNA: TGTGCCAGTAGTTTAAGACAGGGCGGTGTCACTGAAGCTTTCTTT.

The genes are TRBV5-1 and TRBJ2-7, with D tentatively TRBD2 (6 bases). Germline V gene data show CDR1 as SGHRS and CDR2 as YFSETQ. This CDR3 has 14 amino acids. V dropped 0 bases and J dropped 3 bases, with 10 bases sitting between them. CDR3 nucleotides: TGCGCCAGCAGCTTGGGGGTCGGGGGCTACGAGCAGTACTTC. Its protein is CASSLGVGGYEQYF.

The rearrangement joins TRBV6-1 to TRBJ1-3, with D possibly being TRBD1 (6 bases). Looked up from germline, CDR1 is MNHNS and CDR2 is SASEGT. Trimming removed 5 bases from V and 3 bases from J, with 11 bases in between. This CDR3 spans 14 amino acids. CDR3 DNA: TGTGCCAGCAGTAACTGGGGGCATGGAAACACCATATATTTT. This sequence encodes CASSNWGHGNTIYF.

The CDR3 protein is CSVESQGRPETQYF. The CDR3 DNA reads TGCAGCGTTGAATCACAGGGGCGGCCAGAGACCCAGTACTTC. The chain is built from TRBV29-1 and TRBJ2-5, with TRBD1 matching over 7 bases. CDR3 size: 14 residues. Per the germline V gene, CDR1 is SQVTM and CDR2 is ANQGSEA. V shed 2 bases, J shed 4 bases, and the junction held 7 bases outside the gene matches.

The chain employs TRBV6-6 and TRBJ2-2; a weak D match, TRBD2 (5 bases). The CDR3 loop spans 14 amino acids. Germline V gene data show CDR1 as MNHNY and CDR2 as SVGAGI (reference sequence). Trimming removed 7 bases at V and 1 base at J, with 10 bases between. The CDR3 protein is CASTHAGNTGELFF. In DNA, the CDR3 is TGTGCCAGCACTCACGCGGGGAACACCGGGGAGCTGTTTTTT.

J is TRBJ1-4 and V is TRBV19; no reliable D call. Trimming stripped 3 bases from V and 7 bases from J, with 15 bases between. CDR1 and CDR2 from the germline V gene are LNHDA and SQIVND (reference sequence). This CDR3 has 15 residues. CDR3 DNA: TGTGCCAGTAGTATGATCGGCACAACGGGTGAAAAACTGTTTTTT. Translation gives CASSMIGTTGEKLFF.

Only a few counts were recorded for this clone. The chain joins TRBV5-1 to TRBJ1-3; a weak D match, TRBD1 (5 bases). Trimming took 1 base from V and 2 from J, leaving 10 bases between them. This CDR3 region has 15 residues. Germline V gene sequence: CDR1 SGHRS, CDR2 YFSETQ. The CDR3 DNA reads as TGCGCCAGCAGCTTGAGCGGGACGACTGGAAACACCATATATTTT. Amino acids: CASSLSGTTGNTIYF.

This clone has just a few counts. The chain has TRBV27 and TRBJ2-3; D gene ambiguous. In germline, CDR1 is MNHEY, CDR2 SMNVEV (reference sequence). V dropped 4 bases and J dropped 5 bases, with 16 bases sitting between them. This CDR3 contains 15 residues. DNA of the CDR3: TGTGCCAGCAGTTCCCCGGCTAGATGGGTAGATACGCAGTATTTT. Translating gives CASSSPARWVDTQYF.

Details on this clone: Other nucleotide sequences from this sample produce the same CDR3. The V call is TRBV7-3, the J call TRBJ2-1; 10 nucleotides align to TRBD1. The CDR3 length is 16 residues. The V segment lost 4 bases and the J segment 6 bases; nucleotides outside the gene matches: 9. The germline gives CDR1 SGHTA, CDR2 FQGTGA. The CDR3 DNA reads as TGTGCCAGCAGCTCAGATCGGGACAGGGGAGGCAATGAGCAGTTCTTC. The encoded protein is CASSSDRDRGGNEQFF.

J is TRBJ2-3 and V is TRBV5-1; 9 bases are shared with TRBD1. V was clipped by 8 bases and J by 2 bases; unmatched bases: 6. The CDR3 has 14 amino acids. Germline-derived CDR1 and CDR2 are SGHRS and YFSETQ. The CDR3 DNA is TGCGCCAGTGACAGGGGGGAGATCACAGATACGCAGTATTTT. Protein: CASDRGEITDTQYF.

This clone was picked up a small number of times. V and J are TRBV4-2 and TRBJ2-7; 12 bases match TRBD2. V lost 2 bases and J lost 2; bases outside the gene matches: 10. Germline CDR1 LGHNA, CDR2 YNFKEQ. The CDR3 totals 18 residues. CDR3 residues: CASSQTGTSGPLTYEQYF. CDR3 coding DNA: TGTGCCAGCAGCCAAACCGGGACTAGCGGGCCTTTAACCTACGAGCAGTACTTC.